The entry below gives a single T cell receptor (beta chain) sequence along with its context. The data originate from a study of blood T cell repertoires in COVID-19. Background on the study: The study drew acute and convalescent COVID-19 samples from the United States, Italy and Spain. T cells, B-cell-depleted T cells, or PBMCs provided the cDNA or gDNA that served as material.

Per germline, CDR1 SGHDT and CDR2 YYEEEE. The V segment lost 0 bases and the J segment 4 bases; nucleotides outside the gene matches: 10. The CDR3 sequence is 17 residues long. Source study methods: Counts of nucleated cells, estimated from reference gene primer amplification, were obtained. The assay was immunoSEQ multiplex PCR, and TCRdb's table has in-frame clones only and misses some. V and J calls and clone size follow that table, whereas D and trimming were derived from the DNA. The table records some 200,000 clones, approximately 90% of them present only once. The sequence derives from a middle-aged man with active or convalescent COVID-19. The genes are TRBV5-6 and TRBJ2-1; 7 nucleotides match TRBD2. The sequenced sample was peripheral blood. The CDR3, as DNA: TGTGCCAGCAGCTTGGGAGGCGTTGGCGGGGGTTACAATGAGCAGTTCTTC. It yields the protein CASSLGGVGGGYNEQFF.